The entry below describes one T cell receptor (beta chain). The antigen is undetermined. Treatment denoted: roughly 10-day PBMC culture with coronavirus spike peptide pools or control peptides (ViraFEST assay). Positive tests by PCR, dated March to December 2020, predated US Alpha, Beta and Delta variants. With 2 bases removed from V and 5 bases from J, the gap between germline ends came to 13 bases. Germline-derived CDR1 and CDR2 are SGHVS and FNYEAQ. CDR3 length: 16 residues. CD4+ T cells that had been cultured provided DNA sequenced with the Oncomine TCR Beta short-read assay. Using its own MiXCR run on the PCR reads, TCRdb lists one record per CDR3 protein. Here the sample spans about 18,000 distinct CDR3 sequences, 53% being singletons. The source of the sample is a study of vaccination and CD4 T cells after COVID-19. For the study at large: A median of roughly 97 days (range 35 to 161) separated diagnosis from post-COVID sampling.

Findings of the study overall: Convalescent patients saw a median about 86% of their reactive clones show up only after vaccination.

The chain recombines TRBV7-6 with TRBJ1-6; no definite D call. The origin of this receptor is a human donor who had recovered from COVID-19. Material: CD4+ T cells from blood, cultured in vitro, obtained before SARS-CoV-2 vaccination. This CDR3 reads CASSLRAGEDNSPLHF. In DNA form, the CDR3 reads TGTGCCAGCAGCTTACGGGCAGGCGAAGATAATTCACCCCTCCACTTT.